This record covers a single TCR beta chain. This receptor's antigen is unknown. Base-call qualities are not available, and no considerably larger clone is one nucleotide away. Preparation of the library involved RACE. The listed sequencing device is NextSeq 500. Library preparation attached unique molecular identifiers to individual cDNA molecules for quantitative, reproducible TCR counting. For every blood RNA sample, sequencing covered both the TCR alpha and TCR beta chains. The original methods were these. The median number of TCRs per sample was some 100,000, ranging from roughly 20,000 to 700,000. V, J and CDR3 annotation of the TCR reads was performed with the Decombinator software suite. To make PS versus PT1 abundance plots, every sample was subsampled to the same number of TCRs (28,000). TCRs were defined as expanded if absent before sensitization and observed at least eight times at the 2-week time point. In TCRdb, the public reads were trimmed at Q25 with fastp and aligned with MiXCR, with productive beta chains retained. Rows with one shared CDR3 protein collapse into an entry with the most common genes and DNA. These V and J calls derive from TCRdb rather than the authors' analysis. The sample contains approximately 180,000 distinct CDR3 sequences, 25% to 35% of them found a single time. The top ten constitute just under 3% of the sample.

V is shortened by 0 bases, J by 3 bases, and the region joining them spans 9 bases. Sequences SGHRS (CDR1) and YFSETQ (CDR2) are obtained from the germline V gene. Inclusive of the bounding cysteine and phenylalanine, the CDR3 is 14 residues long. The read is trimmed to its CDR3 DNA, 42 bases read in frame from base 1. The data were taken from a study of human T cells and chemical hapten exposure (dated by TCRdb to the early 2020s). As for the study more broadly: For sensitization, 2% DPC in acetone was applied to an approximately 2 cm by approximately 2 cm area of upper inner arm skin. Approximately 28 alopecia patients gave blood for TCR sequencing at one to four time points (pre-sensitization, 2, 6 and 24 weeks). Patients additionally received weekly therapeutic DPC doses to the scalp throughout the roughly 24-week study period. Libraries were pooled for sequencing, and per-sample TCR yields varied mainly because of small differences in library volumes within the pool. Patch testing on the upper back used Finn chambers containing 0.01% DPC, with scoring done after 6 days according to International Contact Dermatitis Research Group standards. Patient blood was sampled pre-sensitization (week 0) and at 2, 6 and about 24 weeks after DPC sensitization. Alopecia areata with under or over 50% scalp involvement, alopecia totalis and alopecia universalis were represented in the patient cohort, which was mostly female. In alopecia patients, the study followed how the peripheral blood TCR repertoire changed in vivo over primary and secondary sensitization to diphenylcyclopropenone (DPC), a hapten.

Beyond this particular receptor, the publication reports: Expanded TCRs formed significantly more large CDR3 similarity clusters than pre-sensitization or healthy control sets, consistent with antigen-driven responses. A positive correlation was found between the number of PT1 expanded TCRs and patch test score, with significance reached at thresholds 8, 16 and 32 but not 4. Because every patient had alopecia, a presumed autoimmune disease, the patients' immune response might differ from that of healthy individuals. After repeated subsampling, the strength of the expansion versus patch-test correlation and the threshold at which it became significant changed. The number of TCRs above 1 in 1000 frequency did not change with DPC sensitization; there was no evidence of global repertoire structure alterations.

The time point label, read with the paper, signifies: pre-sensitization, week 0. Taken with the paper, the label for treatment or condition translates to: therapeutic diphenylcyclopropenone sensitization with weekly scalp DPC. Blood at each patch-test visit was drawn before the patch test was applied. Eligible patients were aged 18 to 70, diagnosed with alopecia, deemed suitable for DPC therapy, and excluded if pregnant. Total RNA was extracted from unfractionated whole blood that had been collected in Tempus Blood RNA tubes. Recombination linked TRBV5-1 to TRBJ1-1, with no confident D gene call. The sequencing used whole blood, collected in connection with sensitization to the hapten diphenylcyclopropenone (DPC). This sequence was found in a woman aged 25 to 39 with alopecia areata. Some clones in this sample may be carry-over from other donors' samples. The CDR3 protein is CASSLAAVDTEAFF. The DNA sequence is as follows: TGCGCCAGCAGCTTGGCAGCCGTGGACACTGAAGCTTTCTTT.